This T cell receptor beta chain was observed in a study of T cells in Graves' hyperthyroidism and ophthalmopathy. CDR1 and CDR2 (germline): MNHEY, SVGEGT. The CDR3 has 12 amino acids. Study-level results: Among clonotypes expanded in thyroid above 0.001, most were also found in blood. Median prediction lead before ophthalmopathy onset was about 6.5 months with the model.

What was amplified from RNA transcripts were TCR beta CDR3 regions. First-round RT-PCR with HTBI primers amplified the TCR CDR3 region. TCRdb called the multiplex PCR reads again in MiXCR, with one record for every CDR3 protein. Of over 700,000 distinct CDR3 sequences detected, roughly 32% appear once; the ten largest clones hold around 30%. This clonotype came up a few times. Its antigen remains unknown. The germline gene is not matched at one end of the junction; a read error may be the cause. This chain connects TRBV6-2 or TRBV6-3 to TRBJ1-1, with 9 bases fitting TRBD1. This sequence originates from a woman aged 40 to 50 with Graves' hyperthyroidism. Sequenced: blood. This CDR3 reads CAIRTGATEAFF. CDR3 DNA: TGTGCCATCCGGACAGGGGCCACTGAAGCTTTCTTC.